This is a list of T cell receptor beta chains from one sample in a study of shared clonotypes between healthy human individuals. The protocol was immunoSEQ multiplex PCR, while the TCRdb copy is restricted to in-frame clones and leaves out a portion. The sample holds 2 million to 3 million clones, under 95% seen once. Specimen: naive CD4+ T cells from PBMCs. The receptor set was obtained from a man aged 18-30 years in good health. Some clones in this sample may be carry-over from other donors' samples. Each CDR3 is given with its conserved first and last residue. The order of the fields is J gene, V gene, D gene, clone size, CDR3 protein, CDR3 DNA. A D gene is named only where the DNA matches it firmly. Size is stated for part of the rows, as once, few or many counts, or as a class when the clone is expanded.

TRBJ1-5 | TRBV29-1 | . | . | CSVEVSGKSNQPQHF | TGCAGCGTTGAAGTTAGCGGCAAGAGCAATCAGCCCCAGCATTTT
TRBJ2-7 | TRBV28 | TRBD2 | . | CASSGRRREGYEQYF | TGTGCCAGCAGCGGGAGGCGGCGGGAGGGGTACGAGCAGTACTTC
TRBJ2-3 | TRBV6-5 | TRBD2 | . | CASSTTSGSTDTQYF | TGTGCCAGCAGTACCACTAGCGGCAGCACAGATACGCAGTATTTT
TRBJ2-3 | TRBV5-1 | . | . | CASSNYGGTATDTQYF | TGCGCCAGCAGCAACTACGGGGGAACTGCCACAGATACGCAGTATTTT
TRBJ1-1 | TRBV27 | . | . | CASSWNHRIPAAFF | TGTGCCAGCAGCTGGAATCACAGGATCCCGGCGGCTTTCTTT
TRBJ2-7 | TRBV19 | TRBD1 | . | CASSIDARGLSYEQYF | TGTGCCAGTAGTATAGATGCCAGGGGGCTGTCCTACGAGCAGTACTTC
TRBJ1-2 | TRBV6-5 | . | . | CASSYGTAAVYTF | TGTGCCAGCAGTTACGGGACCGCGGCAGTCTACACCTTC
TRBJ2-1 | TRBV27 | . | . | CASSPSAGGTYNEQFF | TGTGCCAGCAGTCCTTCAGCGGGTGGAACCTACAATGAGCAGTTCTTC
TRBJ1-1 | TRBV15 | TRBD1 | . | CATSWRQGPMNTEAFF | TGTGCCACCAGTTGGAGACAGGGGCCCATGAACACTGAAGCTTTCTTT
TRBJ2-7 | TRBV7-3 | . | . | CASSPPGRSYEQYF | TGTGCCAGCAGCCCCCCTGGTCGGTCCTACGAGCAGTACTTC
TRBJ1-3 | TRBV18 | TRBD1 | . | CASSRTGVTQGNTIYF | TGTGCCAGCTCACGTACAGGGGTGACCCAAGGAAACACCATATATTTT
TRBJ2-7 | TRBV5-6 | . | . | CASSQLEAREQYF | TGTGCCAGCAGCCAGTTAGAGGCTCGCGAGCAGTACTTC
TRBJ2-2 | TRBV6-5 | . | once | CASSYSTQGTGELFF | TGTGCCAGCAGTTACTCGACCCAGGGCACCGGGGAGCTGTTTTTT
TRBJ2-7 | TRBV18 | TRBD1 | once | CASSPDRVSYEQYF | TGTGCCAGCTCACCGGACAGGGTGAGCTACGAGCAGTACTTC
TRBJ1-2 | TRBV2 | . | . | CASAAQRRYGYTF | TGTGCCAGCGCAGCCCAAAGGCGATATGGCTACACCTTC
TRBJ1-1 | TRBV5-1 | . | . | CASSLDRPNTEAFF | TGCGCCAGCAGCTTGGATCGCCCGAACACTGAAGCTTTCTTT
TRBJ1-4 | TRBV14 | . | few | CASSLRWGAGNEKLFF | TGTGCCAGCAGCCTCCGGTGGGGGGCAGGTAATGAAAAACTGTTTTTT
TRBJ1-1 | TRBV6-6 | TRBD1 | . | CASSRAHRGQDTEAFF | TGTGCCAGCAGTCGGGCTCACAGGGGGCAGGACACTGAAGCTTTCTTT
TRBJ2-7 | TRBV28 | . | once | CASSTGTLTRQYF | TGTGCCAGCAGTACCGGGACGTTGACGAGGCAGTACTTC
TRBJ2-3 | TRBV2 | TRBD2 | . | CASIIGLAGGRSTDTQYF | TGTGCCAGCATAATCGGACTAGCGGGAGGTCGAAGCACAGATACGCAGTATTTT
TRBJ1-2 | TRBV30 | . | . | CAWSGTRADYTF | TGTGCCTGGAGTGGGACACGGGCTGACTACACCTTC
TRBJ2-1 | TRBV5-4 | . | . | CASSGGTPGNEQFF | TGTGCCAGCAGCGGCGGGACCCCGGGCAATGAGCAGTTCTTC